The 8 T cell receptor beta chains reported below all come from one sample, sequenced in a study of blood T cell repertoires in COVID-19. This table comes from immunoSEQ multiplex PCR, and its TCRdb copy is limited to in-frame clones, with some not included. In the table there are tens of thousands of clones, 89% of which are singletons. Sample: peripheral blood. Receptor source: a man aged 45-65 years with COVID-19, enrolled during active disease.

A few counts support this clone. The chain combines TRBV21-1 with TRBJ1-3. TRBV21-1 is noted as a pseudogene. This CDR3 has 15 residues. DNA for the CDR3: TGTGCCAGCAGCAAAGGGAGGGGCTCTGGAAACACCATATATTTT. Its protein product is CASSKGRGSGNTIYF.

This rearrangement joins TRBV12-1 to TRBJ2-7; the table's D call, TRBD1, was not checked against the DNA. TRBV12-1 is a documented pseudogene. This CDR3 is 18 amino acids long. The CDR3 DNA sequence: TGTGCCAGCAGTTATTCCACCAACGAAGACAGCCCTCCCTACGAGCAGTACTTC. Its translation is CASSYSTNEDSPPYEQYF.

This chain joins TRBV21-1 and TRBJ1-4; no DNA check was done on the table's D call, TRBD1. TRBV21-1 is assigned pseudogene status. The CDR3 spans 16 residues. The CDR3 DNA reads as TGTGCCAGCAGCCCGTCCCGGGACAGGTTCAATGAAAAACTGTTTTTT. Amino acids: CASSPSRDRFNEKLFF.

J is TRBJ1-2 and V is TRBV6-1, with 8 bases that match TRBD1. The V gene end was trimmed by 1 base and the J gene end by 8 bases; junction bases not matched to a gene: 9. The V gene's germline CDR1 is MNHNS and CDR2 SASEGT. The CDR3 has 15 amino acids. The CDR3 region has the DNA TGTGCCAGCAGTGAAGTCAGGGGGCCGATCGAGGGCTACACCTTC. Translation: CASSEVRGPIEGYTF.

The chain's CDR3 is CASRETGTNYGYTF. CDR3 nucleotide sequence: TGTGCCAGCAGAGAGACAGGGACTAACTATGGCTACACCTTC. This chain links TRBV6-6 with TRBJ1-2; 7 bases are shared with TRBD1. V lost 6 bases to trimming and J lost 0 bases; unmatched junction nucleotides: 4. This CDR3 spans 14 amino acids. Germline CDR1 MNHNY, CDR2 SVGAGI (reference sequence).

The sample holds a few counts of this clone. The CDR3 region has the DNA TGTGCCAGCACTTCAGTGTACGAGCAGTACTTC. This sequence encodes CASTSVYEQYF. The V call is TRBV6-5, the J call TRBJ2-7; D is ambiguous. The length of the CDR3 is 11 residues. Germline CDR1 and CDR2: MNHEY and SVGAGI. Trimming left V 7 bases short and J 4 bases short, with 8 bases between.

J is TRBJ2-7 and V is TRBV23-1; TRBD1 matches at 7 bases. TRBV23-1 falls under the ORF class, with uncertain function. The CDR3 runs to 12 residues. The ends lost 11 bases at V and 2 bases at J; junction bases unmatched: 6. The CDR3 DNA reads as TGCGCCGGGGAAAGGGGGCCCTACGAGCAGTACTTC. This gives the protein CAGERGPYEQYF.

This chain links TRBV24-1 with TRBJ2-3; 8 bases fit TRBD1. The CDR3 runs to 18 residues. CDR1 and CDR2 (germline): KGHDR, SFDVKD. With 1 base clipped from V and 1 base from J, the junction kept 9 bases outside the gene matches. The DNA for the CDR3 is TGTGCCACCAGTGATTTCCTTGGACAGGGAAGGGGCACAGATACGCAGTATTTT. Residues: CATSDFLGQGRGTDTQYF.